A single sample is the source of the 31 T cell receptor beta chains below, sequenced in a study of kidney transplant recipient with SARS-CoV-2 infection. One entry per CDR3 protein, called by TCRdb with MiXCR from the reads. The data hold approximately 240,000 distinct CDR3 sequences, with 29% observed a single time. The source was a blood sample, collected at baseline and between days 110 and 120 from a kidney transplant recipient. These receptors originate from a male patient younger than 45 who had COVID-19 and was a kidney transplant recipient. These T cells may partly come from the graft donor.

This clonotype has a single count. A single base separates this from a much larger clone, so it may be a read error. This chain connects TRBV7-2 to TRBJ1-5, with a tentative D call TRBD1 (6 bases). This CDR3 region has 15 residues. The V gene's germline CDR1 is SGHTA and CDR2 FQGNSA. The CDR3 DNA reads as TGTGCCAGCAGCCCCACGGGGGGGACCGGACAGCTCCAGCATTTT. It specifies CASSPTGGTGQLQHF.

This clonotype has ten or more counts. The chain carries TRBV8-2 and TRBJ1-2. TRBV8-2 corresponds to a pseudogene. The CDR3 contains 16 residues. The CDR3 DNA follows: TGTGGCAGTACTTACTCTGATAGCCGAAAGACCTATGGCTACACCTTC. It encodes CGSTYSDSRKTYGYTF.

As to this clonotype: It may be a read error: a sequence one base away is much more abundant. The rearrangement uses TRBV27 and TRBJ2-2; 9 bases line up with TRBD2. Germline V CDR1 and CDR2: MNHEY, SMNVEV (reference sequence). This CDR3 has 14 residues. CDR3 DNA sequence: TGTGCCACCGCGACTAGCGGAGGGGGTGGGGAGCCGTTTTTT. This sequence encodes CATATSGGGGEPFF.

This clonotype was found many times. V and J are TRBV14 and TRBJ1-2; 7 bases match TRBD1. CDR1 and CDR2 from the germline V gene are SGHDN and FVKESK. The CDR3 totals 16 residues. The trim removed 6 bases at V and 1 base at J, leaving 11 bases unmatched. The CDR3 region has the DNA TGTGCCAGCAGACCTTTCAACAGGGGTATTAACTATGGCTACACCTTC. This encodes CASRPFNRGINYGYTF.

This clonotype has only a few counts. The gene calls are TRBV3-1 and TRBJ1-1; D not resolved. V lost 5 bases and J 4 bases, leaving 23 bases between the germline ends. Germline-derived CDR1 and CDR2 are LGHDT and YNNKEL (reference sequence). The CDR3 length is 17 residues. Here the CDR3 DNA reads TGTGCCAGCAGCAGCTTAAATCCCATTTCAATTCGCACTGAAGCTTTCTTT. Its translation is CASSSLNPISIRTEAFF.

Ten or more counts support this clonotype. The chain employs TRBV19 and TRBJ1-2; the D gene is possibly TRBD1 (5 bases). V was clipped by 6 bases and J by 4 bases, with 18 bases between them. Per germline, CDR1 LNHDA and CDR2 SQIVND (reference sequence). The length of the CDR3 is 15 residues. The CDR3 sequence: CASRPGRRRGYGYTF. In DNA, the CDR3 is TGTGCCAGTAGGCCGGGACGGCGAAGGGGCTATGGCTACACCTTC.

The chain is built from TRBV24-1 and TRBJ2-5; D possibly uses TRBD1 or TRBD2 (5 bases each). This CDR3 has 13 amino acids. Between the trimmed V and J ends, which lost 9 bases and 0 bases, there was a span of 10 bases. CDR1 is KGHDR and CDR2 is SFDVKD in the germline V gene. The CDR3 sequence: CATWGGYQETQYF. DNA of the CDR3: TGTGCCACCTGGGGCGGGTACCAAGAGACCCAGTACTTC.

This clonotype was detected many times. The V gene is TRBV10-1, the J gene TRBJ2-1; a possible D gene is TRBD2 (6 bases). Germline-derived CDR1 and CDR2 are WNHNN and SYGVQD (reference sequence). V was shortened by 8 bases and J by 8 bases, with 16 bases between the two germline ends. This CDR3 region has 13 residues. The CDR3 spells CASGTSGRDEQFF. CDR3 DNA: TGCGCCAGCGGGACTTCCGGACGGGATGAGCAGTTCTTC.

About this clonotype: With a much larger clone just one base away, this may be a read error. The chain recombines TRBV19 with TRBJ2-7; a possible D gene is TRBD2 (6 bases). Trimming took 7 bases from V and 4 from J, leaving 17 bases between them. The CDR3 length is 14 residues. Germline CDR1 LNHDA, CDR2 SQIVND (reference sequence). This CDR3 is CASNTGDGGYEQYF. The CDR3, as DNA: TGTGCCAGTAATACCGGGGACGGAGGGTACGAGCAGTACTTC.

This clonotype was picked up many times. The rearrangement links TRBV6-5 to TRBJ2-1; 10 bases line up with TRBD2. Germline assignment: CDR1 MNHEY and CDR2 SVGAGI. CDR3 length equals 15 residues. Losses at the gene ends were 8 bases for V and 9 bases for J; bases not matched to a gene: 13. The CDR3 loop reads CASVLGTSDAGEQFF. In nucleotides, the CDR3 is TGTGCCAGCGTCCTCGGGACTAGCGACGCCGGTGAGCAGTTCTTC.

The sample holds many counts of this clonotype. This rearrangement joins TRBV5-1 to TRBJ2-1, with 9 bases matching TRBD2. Trimming at V came to 4 bases and at J to 2 bases, leaving 4 bases not matched to a gene. Germline V gene data show CDR1 as SGHRS and CDR2 as YFSETQ. The length of the CDR3 is 15 residues. The CDR3 region is CASSPLAGAYNEQFF. CDR3 nucleotides: TGCGCCAGCAGCCCCTTAGCGGGGGCCTACAATGAGCAGTTCTTC.

As to this clonotype: The junction shows a germline mismatch at one end, possibly a read error. V and J are TRBV5-1 and TRBJ1-1, with D hard to call. The CDR3 has 13 residues. The V gene's germline CDR1 is SGHRS and CDR2 YFSETQ. CDR3 coding DNA: TGCGCCGGCAGCTTGGGCCCGGAATTTGAAGCTTTCTTT. Protein sequence: CAGSLGPEFEAFF.

Comment on this clonotype: A much larger clone is a single base away; this may be a read error. The chain uses TRBV1 and TRBJ1-6. TRBV1 is shown as a pseudogene. The CDR3 covers 15 residues. CDR3 bases: TGCACCAGCAGCCAAGTTGAGAAAATAAATTCACCCCTCCACTTT. Translation: CTSSQVEKINSPLHF.

As regards this clonotype: One base away lies a much larger clone, so this may be a sequencing read error. This rearrangement joins TRBV7-9 to TRBJ2-5, with D perhaps TRBD2 (5 bases). CDR3 size: 16 residues. Trimming removed 4 bases at V and 0 bases at J, with 15 bases between. Looked up from germline, CDR1 is SEHNR and CDR2 is FQNEAQ (reference sequence). The CDR3 nucleotides are TGTGCCAGCAGCTCGGGGAGCGGATTGTACCAAGAGACCCAGTACTTC. Translating gives CASSSGSGLYQETQYF.

CDR3 sequence: CASSDRGYNEQFF. In DNA form, the CDR3 reads TGTGCCAGCAGCGACAGGGGATACAATGAGCAGTTCTTC. V and J are TRBV6-8 and TRBJ2-1; TRBD1 matches at 8 bases. The CDR3 has 13 amino acids. Trimming removed 6 bases from V and 4 bases from J; junction bases left unmatched: 2. CDR1 and CDR2 (germline): MNHGY, SAAAGT.

The table lists this clonotype with many counts. V gene TRBV7-7 combines with J gene TRBJ1-2; D is ambiguous. V lost 5 bases and J 4 bases, leaving 23 bases between the germline ends. The CDR3 covers 17 residues. Germline values: CDR1 SSHAT, CDR2 FNYEAQ (reference sequence). CDR3 residues: CASSTLSKCRKTYGYTF. DNA for the CDR3: TGTGCCAGCAGCACACTGTCTAAGTGCCGAAAGACCTATGGCTACACCTTC.

A note on this clonotype: Possible read error: a much larger clone is one base away. V is TRBV19 and J is TRBJ2-2, with D possibly TRBD2 on 5 matching bases. The CDR3 has 15 residues. The germline V gene encodes CDR1 LNHDA and CDR2 SQIVND (reference sequence). CDR3 sequence (DNA): TGTGCCAGTAGTATTGAGCTTCCGAACACCGGGGAGCTGTCTTTT. Amino acids: CASSIELPNTGELSF. Variable domain in full (rest from reference TRBV19 and TRBJ2-2): DGGITQSPKYLFRKEGQNVTLSCEQNLNHDAMYWYRQDPGQGLRLIYYSQIVNDFQKGDIAEGYSVSREKKESFPLTVTSAQKNPTAFYLCASSIELPNTGELSFGEGSRLTVL.

To note about this clonotype: This could be a read error, since a much larger clone is one nucleotide away. The chain links TRBV7-8 to TRBJ1-4; perhaps TRBD1 as D (6 bases). The germline CDR1 and CDR2 sequences are SGHVS and FQNEAQ. The CDR3 is 12 residues long. V was pared by 6 bases and J by 16 bases, with 18 bases between. The CDR3 DNA reads TGTGCCAGCAGAAATCAGGGGCCAGAACCGTTTTTT. The encoded protein is CASRNQGPEPFF.

This clonotype was observed a few times. An end of the junction differs from the germline gene, which may be a read error. The chain combines TRBV4-3 with TRBJ1-2; D is ambiguous. CDR1 is LGHNA and CDR2 is YSLEER in the germline V gene. The CDR3 has 17 amino acids. CDR3 DNA: TGCGCCAGCAGCATGACCGGAGGACGTCGAAAGACCTATGGCTACATCTTC. Its protein is CASSMTGGRRKTYGYIF.

This clonotype showed up just once. Being one base from a much bigger clone, this may be a read error. In this CDR3 the conserved last residue, phenylalanine or tryptophan, is missing, so a read error is likely. This chain connects TRBV5-1 to TRBJ2-4; D gene ambiguous. V shed 3 bases and J shed 0 bases, with 10 bases lying between them. The CDR3 is 15 amino acids. Germline V gene lookup returns CDR1 SGHRS and CDR2 YFSETQ. CDR3 loop: CASSSTSLAKNIQYY. The CDR3 nucleotides read TGCGCCAGCAGCTCCACTTCTCTAGCCAAAAACATTCAGTACTAC.

This clonotype was counted a single time. A read error may explain this, as a much larger clone is one base away. The CDR3 protein is CASSFGGPPYEQYF. The CDR3 nucleotides read TGCGCCAGCAGCTTTGGGGGGCCCCCCTACGAGCAGTACTTC. This chain connects TRBV5-1 to TRBJ2-7; tentatively, D is TRBD1 or TRBD2 (6 bases each). The CDR3 loop spans 14 amino acids. The V end lost 2 bases, the J end lost 2 bases, and 11 bases lay between the germline ends. The germline gives CDR1 SGHRS, CDR2 YFSETQ.

Concerning this clonotype itself: Being one base from a much bigger clone, this may be a read error. The rearrangement joins TRBV20-1 to TRBJ2-4, with 7 bases aligning to TRBD1. TRBJ2-7 explains the end of the DNA better; the J call may be wrong. Germline V lookup: CDR1 DFQATT, CDR2 SNEGSKA (reference sequence). The CDR3 contains 14 residues. CDR3 DNA: TGCAGTACTAGGCCCCGGGGACAGCTCTACGAGCAGTACTTC. It codes for CSTRPRGQLYEQYF.

Turning to this clonotype: The conserved phenylalanine or tryptophan normally closing the CDR3 is absent here, so this likely arose from a read error. The J gene is TRBJ2-3, the V gene TRBV15; weak D call: TRBD2 (6 bases). The V end lost 5 bases, the J end lost 1 base, and 13 bases lay between the germline ends. The CDR3 contains 15 residues. Looked up from germline, CDR1 is LNHNV and CDR2 is YYDKDF (reference sequence). The CDR3 DNA sequence: TGTGCCACCAGCCCTCGGGAGTCAGGCACAGATACGCAGTATCTT. Translating gives CATSPRESGTDTQYL.

This clonotype was detected ten times or more. V is TRBV5-5 and J is TRBJ1-2, with unresolved D. V was cut by 7 bases and J by 4 bases, with 23 bases left in between. The CDR3 is 16 amino acids. Germline V gives CDR1 SGHKS, CDR2 YYEKEE (reference sequence). CDR3 DNA: TGTGCCAGCTGCGTGTGTGTCTCGCGAAAGACCTATGGCTACACCTTC. The encoded protein is CASCVCVSRKTYGYTF. Combining the CDR3 with reference TRBV5-5 and TRBJ1-2 gives the whole variable domain DAGVTQSPTHLIKTRGQQVTLRCSPISGHKSVSWYQQVLGQGPQFIFQYYEKEERGRGNFPDRFSARQFPNYSSELNVNALLLGDSALYLCASCVCVSRKTYGYTFGSGTRLTVV.

This clonotype was recorded at least ten times. V is TRBV6-5 and J is TRBJ1-1; tentative D call: TRBD1 (5 bases). CDR1 MNHEY and CDR2 SVGAGI come from the germline V gene. This CDR3 has 17 residues. Trimming left V 6 bases short and J 0 bases short, with 20 bases between. CDR3 protein: CASRRDRQRRMNTEAFF. CDR3 nucleotide sequence: TGTGCCAGCAGGAGGGACCGACAACGCAGGATGAACACTGAAGCTTTCTTT.

The chain has TRBV5-8 and TRBJ1-2; D call uncertain. V gave up 7 bases and J gave up 4 bases, with 23 bases separating them. Germline V gives CDR1 SGHTS, CDR2 YDEGEE. The CDR3 extends over 16 amino acids. CDR3 sequence reads: CASYKRHPRKTYGYTF. The DNA of the CDR3 is TGTGCCAGCTATAAGCGTCATCCACGAAAGACCTATGGCTACACCTTC.

This clonotype appeared many times. The chain recombines TRBV3-2 with TRBJ2-1; the table's D gene call, TRBD1, was not cross checked with the DNA. TRBV3-2 corresponds to a pseudogene. The CDR3 consists of 12 residues. The CDR3 DNA reads TGTGCCAGCAGTTCCAGGGACAATGAGCAGTTCTTC. Translation gives CASSSRDNEQFF.

V gene TRBV18 combines with J gene TRBJ2-3; a weak D match, TRBD2 (6 bases). The CDR3 sequence is 16 residues long. Germline V gene sequence: CDR1 KGHSH, CDR2 LQKENI. Trimming cost V 2 bases and J 6 bases, with 18 bases left between them. The CDR3 spells CASSPSPGVRADTQYF. CDR3 sequence (DNA): TGTGCCAGCTCACCATCCCCGGGAGTTCGTGCGGATACGCAGTATTTT. Looking up the rest from reference TRBV18 and TRBJ2-3 gives the full variable domain: NAGVMQNPRHLVRRRGQEARLRCSPMKGHSHVYWYRQLPEEGLKFMVYLQKENIIDESGMPKERFSAEFPKEGPSILRIQQVVRGDSAAYFCASSPSPGVRADTQYFGPGTRLTVL.

In this sample, this clonotype turned up many times. V and J are TRBV5-8 and TRBJ1-6; no clear D. Germline values: CDR1 SGHTS, CDR2 YDEGEE. V gave up 2 bases and J gave up 6 bases, with 9 bases separating them. The CDR3 covers 14 residues. The CDR3 sequence is CASSLRVANSPLHF. CDR3 nucleotides: TGTGCCAGCAGCTTAAGGGTGGCTAATTCACCCCTCCACTTT.

This chain joins TRBV7-2 and TRBJ2-5; no firm D call. The CDR3 is 14 residues long. Germline V lookup: CDR1 SGHTA, CDR2 FQGNSA. The V end was cut by 5 bases, the J end by 2 bases, with 12 bases between. CDR3 DNA: TGTGCCAGCAGCCCCTCGCTCGAGCAAGAGACCCAGTACTTC. It encodes CASSPSLEQETQYF.

Concerning this clonotype itself: A read error may be the cause here, since a much bigger clone is one base away. The rearrangement uses TRBV20-1 and TRBJ2-2, with D perhaps being TRBD1 or TRBD2 (5 bases each). The CDR3 covers 16 residues. Germline assignment: CDR1 DFQATT and CDR2 SNEGSKA (reference sequence). The ends were cut back, 5 bases at V and 4 bases at J, with 20 bases in the middle. The CDR3 loop is CSAPGGGNPSTGELFF. The CDR3, as DNA: TGCAGTGCTCCAGGTGGGGGAAATCCCAGCACCGGGGAGCTGTTTTTT.